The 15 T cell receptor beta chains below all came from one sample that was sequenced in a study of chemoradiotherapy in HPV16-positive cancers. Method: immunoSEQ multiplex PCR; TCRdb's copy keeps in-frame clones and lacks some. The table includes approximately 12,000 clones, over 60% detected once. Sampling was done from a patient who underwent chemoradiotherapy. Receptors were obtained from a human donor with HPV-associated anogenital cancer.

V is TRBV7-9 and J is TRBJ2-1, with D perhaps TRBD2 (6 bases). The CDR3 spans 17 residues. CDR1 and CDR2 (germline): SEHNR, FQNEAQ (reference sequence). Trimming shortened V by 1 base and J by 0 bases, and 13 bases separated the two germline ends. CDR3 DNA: TGTGCCAGCAGCTTAGGAGGCTTGCGGGACTCCTACAATGAGCAGTTCTTC. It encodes CASSLGGLRDSYNEQFF.

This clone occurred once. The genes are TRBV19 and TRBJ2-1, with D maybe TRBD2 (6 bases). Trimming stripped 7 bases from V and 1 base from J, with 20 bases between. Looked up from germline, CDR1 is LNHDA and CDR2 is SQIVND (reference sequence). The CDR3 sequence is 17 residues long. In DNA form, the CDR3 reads TGTGCCAGTAATAGGGACTCCTTAAGTCTTTCCTACAATGAGCAGTTCTTC. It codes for CASNRDSLSLSYNEQFF. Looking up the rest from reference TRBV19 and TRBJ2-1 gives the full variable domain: DGGITQSPKYLFRKEGQNVTLSCEQNLNHDAMYWYRQDPGQGLRLIYYSQIVNDFQKGDIAEGYSVSREKKESFPLTVTSAQKNPTAFYLCASNRDSLSLSYNEQFFGPGTRLTVL.

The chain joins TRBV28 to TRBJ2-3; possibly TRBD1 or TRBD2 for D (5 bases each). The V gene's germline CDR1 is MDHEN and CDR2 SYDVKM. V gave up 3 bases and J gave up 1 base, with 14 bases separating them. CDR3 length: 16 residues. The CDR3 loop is CASSFPVWGRTDTQYF. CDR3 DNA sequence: TGTGCCAGCAGTTTTCCGGTATGGGGACGCACAGATACGCAGTATTTT.

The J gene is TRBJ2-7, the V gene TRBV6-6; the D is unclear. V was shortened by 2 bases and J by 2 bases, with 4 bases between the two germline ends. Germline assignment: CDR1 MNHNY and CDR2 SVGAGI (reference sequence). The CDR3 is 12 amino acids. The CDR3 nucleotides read TGTGCCAGCAGTTACGGCCCCTACGAGCAGTACTTC. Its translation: CASSYGPYEQYF.

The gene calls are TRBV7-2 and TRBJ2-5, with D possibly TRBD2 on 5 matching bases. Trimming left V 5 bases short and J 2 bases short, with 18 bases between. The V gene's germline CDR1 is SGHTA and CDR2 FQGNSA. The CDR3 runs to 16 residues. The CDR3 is CASSPPVAQTQETQYF. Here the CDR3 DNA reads TGTGCCAGCAGCCCTCCGGTAGCGCAGACTCAAGAGACCCAGTACTTC.

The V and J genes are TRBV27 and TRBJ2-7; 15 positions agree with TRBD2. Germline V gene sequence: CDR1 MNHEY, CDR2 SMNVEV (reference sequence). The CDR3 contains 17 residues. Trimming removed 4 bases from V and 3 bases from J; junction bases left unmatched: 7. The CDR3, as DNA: TGTGCCAGCAGTTCCGGACTAGCGGGAGGGGCAAACTACGAGCAGTACTTC. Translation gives CASSSGLAGGANYEQYF.

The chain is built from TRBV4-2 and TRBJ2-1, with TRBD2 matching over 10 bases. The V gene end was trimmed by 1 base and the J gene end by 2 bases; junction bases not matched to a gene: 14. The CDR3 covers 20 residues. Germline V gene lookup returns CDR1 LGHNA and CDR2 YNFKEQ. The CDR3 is CASSQVLAGEKDAAYNEQFF. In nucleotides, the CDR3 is TGTGCCAGCAGCCAAGTTCTAGCGGGAGAAAAAGATGCGGCCTACAATGAGCAGTTCTTC.

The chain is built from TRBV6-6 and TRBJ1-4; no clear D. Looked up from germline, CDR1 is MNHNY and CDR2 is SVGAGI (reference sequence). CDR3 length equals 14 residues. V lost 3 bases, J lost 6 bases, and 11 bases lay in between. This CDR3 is CASSYRAADEKLFF. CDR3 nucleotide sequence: TGTGCCAGCAGTTATCGGGCCGCGGATGAAAAACTGTTTTTT.

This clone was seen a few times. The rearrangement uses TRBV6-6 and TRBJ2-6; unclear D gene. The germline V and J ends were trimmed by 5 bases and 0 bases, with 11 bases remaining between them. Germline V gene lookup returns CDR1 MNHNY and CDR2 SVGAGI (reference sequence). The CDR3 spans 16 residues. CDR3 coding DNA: TGTGCCAGCAGTCCCCGACGGAGCTCTGGGGCCAACGTCCTGACTTTC. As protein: CASSPRRSSGANVLTF.

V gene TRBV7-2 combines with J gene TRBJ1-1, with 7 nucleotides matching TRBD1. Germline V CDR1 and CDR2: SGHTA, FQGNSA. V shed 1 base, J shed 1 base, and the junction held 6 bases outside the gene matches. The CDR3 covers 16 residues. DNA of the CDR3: TGTGCCAGCAGCTTAGTCCGACAGGGTTGGAACACTGAAGCTTTCTTT. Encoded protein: CASSLVRQGWNTEAFF.

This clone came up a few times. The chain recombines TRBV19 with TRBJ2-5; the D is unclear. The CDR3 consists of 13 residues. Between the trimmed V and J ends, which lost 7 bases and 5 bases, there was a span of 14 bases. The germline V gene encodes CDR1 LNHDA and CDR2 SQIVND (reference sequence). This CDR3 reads CASTLPGEETQYF. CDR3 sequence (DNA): TGTGCCAGTACCCTCCCGGGCGAGGAGACCCAGTACTTC. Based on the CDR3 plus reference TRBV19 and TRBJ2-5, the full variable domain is DGGITQSPKYLFRKEGQNVTLSCEQNLNHDAMYWYRQDPGQGLRLIYYSQIVNDFQKGDIAEGYSVSREKKESFPLTVTSAQKNPTAFYLCASTLPGEETQYFGPGTRLLVL.

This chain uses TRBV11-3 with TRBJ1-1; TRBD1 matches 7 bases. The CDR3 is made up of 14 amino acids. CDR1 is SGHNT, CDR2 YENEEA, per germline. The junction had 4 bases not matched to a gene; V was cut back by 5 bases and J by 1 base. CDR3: CASSENRGNTEAFF. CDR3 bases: TGTGCCAGCAGCGAAAACAGGGGGAACACTGAAGCTTTCTTT.

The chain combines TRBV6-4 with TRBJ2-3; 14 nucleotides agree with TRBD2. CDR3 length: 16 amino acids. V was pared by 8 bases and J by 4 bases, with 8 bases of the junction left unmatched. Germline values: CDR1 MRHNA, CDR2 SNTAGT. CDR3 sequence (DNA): TGTGCCAGCGCCCGACTAGCGGGAGGGAGCGCAGATACGCAGTATTTT. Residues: CASARLAGGSADTQYF.

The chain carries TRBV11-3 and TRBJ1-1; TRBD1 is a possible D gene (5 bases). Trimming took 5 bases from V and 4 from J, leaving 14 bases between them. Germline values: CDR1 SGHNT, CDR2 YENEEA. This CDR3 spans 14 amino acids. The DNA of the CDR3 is TGTGCCAGCAGCCCCATGGGGGGAGGCACTGAAGCTTTCTTT. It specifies CASSPMGGGTEAFF.

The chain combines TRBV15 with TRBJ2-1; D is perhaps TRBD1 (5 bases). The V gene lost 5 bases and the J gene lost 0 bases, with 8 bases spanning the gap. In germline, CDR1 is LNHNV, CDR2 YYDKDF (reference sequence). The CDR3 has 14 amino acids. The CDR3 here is CATSGAFSYNEQFF. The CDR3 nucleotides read TGTGCCACCAGCGGGGCTTTCTCCTACAATGAGCAGTTCTTC.